Listed here is a single TCR beta chain. The antigen remains undetermined. The CDR3 consists of 17 residues. V shed 8 bases, J shed 2 bases, and the junction held 15 bases outside the gene matches. Germline V lookup: CDR1 MNHNS, CDR2 SASEGT. This sample was included in a study of vaccination and CD4 T cells after COVID-19. Study in general: Control cultures were given a CEFX pool, an HIV-1 Nef pool, or no peptide. Study outcomes and limitations: There was no significant change from around 21 to 38 median reactive clonotypes.

Cultured CD4+ T-cell DNA underwent Oncomine TCR Beta short-read sequencing. TCRdb ran MiXCR on the PCR reads and lists one entry per CDR3 protein. This sample has about 5,500 distinct CDR3 sequences; 60% to 80% occur once, and the top ten carry less than 25%. The treatment was: roughly nine-day PBMC culture with coronavirus spike peptide pools or control peptides (ViraFEST assay). Before Alpha, Beta and Delta appeared in the US, convalescents tested positive (March–late 2020). The chain has TRBV6-1 and TRBJ1-1; 9 bases agree with TRBD1. Sequencing was performed on CD4+ T cells from blood, cultured in vitro. The receptor was derived from a human donor who had recovered from COVID-19. The CDR3 here is CASGKVTGGGGNTEAFF. The DNA for the CDR3 is TGTGCCAGCGGTAAGGTCACAGGGGGCGGCGGTAACACTGAAGCTTTCTTT.